Here is one T cell receptor beta chain with its context. The data were obtained in a study of blood T cell repertoires in COVID-19. Original handling: Amplification of reference gene primers was used by the study to estimate nucleated cell counts. Sequencing was performed with immunoSEQ multiplex PCR; in TCRdb, only in-frame clones are kept and a portion is missing. That table is the source of V, J and clone size, and D and trimming were worked out from the DNA. This sample has under 200,000 clones, with about four fifths found just once. Sequenced material: peripheral blood. The sequence was obtained from a woman older than 75 with acute or convalescent COVID-19.

DNA of the CDR3: TGTGCCACCAGCAGAGGGCTCGCAGGGGAAATTGGCTACACCTTC. It specifies CATSRGLAGEIGYTF. The chain recombines TRBV15 with TRBJ1-2; possibly TRBD1 for D (6 bases). The germline V and J ends were trimmed by 1 base and 7 bases, with 16 bases remaining between them. The CDR3 has 15 amino acids. Germline V gene sequence: CDR1 LNHNV, CDR2 YYDKDF (reference sequence). The entire variable domain, with the rest obtained from reference TRBV15 and TRBJ1-2, is as follows: DAMVIQNPRYQVTQFGKPVTLSCSQTLNHNVMYWYQQKSSQAPKLLFHYYDKDFNNEADTPDNFQSRRPNTSFCFLDIRSPGLGDTAMYLCATSRGLAGEIGYTFGSGTRLTVV.